The 8 T cell receptor beta chains below come from one sample, sequenced in a study of beta chain features in type 1 diabetes. All of the isolated RNA was reverse transcribed, so expressed TCRB transcripts were sequenced. Clones were read by immunoSEQ multiplex PCR, and TCRdb kept only the in-frame ones, dropping some. The sample consists of under 250,000 clones, 13% to 15% of them appearing once. Source material: naive CD4+ T cells from blood. Receptor source: a woman aged 40 to 50 in good health.

This clone has a handful of counts. The chain recombines TRBV2 with TRBJ2-3; a weak D match, TRBD2 (6 bases). Germline V gene data show CDR1 as SNHLY and CDR2 as FYNNEI. The CDR3 length is 16 residues. Trimming removed 4 bases at V and 4 bases at J, with 18 bases between. CDR3 nucleotides: TGTGCCAGCAGTGGTCGGGACTTTACGACTTCAGATACGCAGTATTTT. It yields the protein CASSGRDFTTSDTQYF. The whole variable domain, remainder taken from reference TRBV2 and TRBJ2-3, is EPEVTQTPSHQVTQMGQEVILRCVPISNHLYFYWYRQILGQKVEFLVSFYNNEISEKSEIFDDQFSVERPDGSNFTLKIRSTKLEDSAMYFCASSGRDFTTSDTQYFGPGTRLTVL.

This chain connects TRBV10-3 to TRBJ2-5; a possible D gene is TRBD1 (6 bases). CDR3 length equals 13 residues. Looked up from germline, CDR1 is ENHRY and CDR2 is SYGVKD. The V gene lost 3 bases and the J gene lost 5 bases, with 10 bases spanning the gap. The CDR3 nucleotides are TGTGCCATCAGTGATGGCCAGGGGGAGACCCAGTACTTC. As protein: CAISDGQGETQYF.

This clone was counted only a few times. This chain joins TRBV18 and TRBJ2-5, with 11 positions matching TRBD2. The germline V gene has CDR1 KGHSH and CDR2 LQKENI. The trim removed 8 bases at V and 2 bases at J, leaving 10 bases unmatched. This CDR3 is 16 amino acids long. CDR3 region: CASQPRLAGHQETQYF. In DNA, the CDR3 is TGTGCCAGCCAACCGCGACTAGCGGGGCATCAAGAGACCCAGTACTTC.

This clone appeared a single time. This sequence joins TRBV6-6 and TRBJ1-2; D remains ambiguous. Trimming pared 6 bases from V and 8 bases from J, leaving 19 bases between. Germline V lookup: CDR1 MNHNY, CDR2 SVGAGI (reference sequence). CDR3 size: 14 residues. The CDR3 nucleotides are TGTGCCAGCAGATCCGGACTCCAAGGGTACGGCTACACCTTC. This gives the protein CASRSGLQGYGYTF.

The V and J genes are TRBV5-1 and TRBJ2-1, with TRBD1 matching 7 bases. Unmatched junction bases numbered 3, after V lost 3 bases and J lost 9 bases. The CDR3 contains 12 residues. Germline CDR1 and CDR2: SGHRS and YFSETQ. The CDR3 DNA is TGCGCCAGCAGCTCACAGGGGATTGAGCAGTTCTTC. It translates to CASSSQGIEQFF.

This clone appeared a few times. The chain combines TRBV5-1 with TRBJ2-1; D uncertain. V lost 0 bases, J lost 9 bases, and 7 bases lay in between. The germline gives CDR1 SGHRS, CDR2 YFSETQ. CDR3 length equals 12 residues. The CDR3 nucleotides read TGCGCCAGCAGCTTGGCCCGAGGTGAGCAGTTCTTC. It is translated as CASSLARGEQFF.

The table lists this clone with a few counts. The V gene is TRBV9, the J gene TRBJ1-5; D might be TRBD1 (5 bases). This CDR3 has 13 amino acids. The V end was cut by 2 bases, the J end by 4 bases, with 7 bases between. Germline V gene data show CDR1 as SGDLS and CDR2 as YYNGEE. The CDR3 DNA follows: TGTGCCAGCAGCGTCAGGGTTAATCAGCCCCAGCATTTT. This sequence encodes CASSVRVNQPQHF.

The chain has TRBV29-1 and TRBJ1-1; no firm D call. Germline values: CDR1 SQVTM, CDR2 ANQGSEA. This CDR3 has 10 residues. V was clipped by 7 bases and J by 1 base, with 4 bases between them. The CDR3 DNA follows: TGCAGCGGGGCGAACACTGAAGCTTTCTTT. Its protein is CSGANTEAFF.